Only one count was recorded for the clone carrying this TCR beta chain. Its antigen is not known. In germline, CDR1 is MGHDK, CDR2 SYGVNS. V was pared by 5 bases and J by 7 bases, with 26 bases between. This CDR3 comprises 18 residues. PCR primers comprised 60 Vbeta and 13 Jbeta primers. The protocol was immunoSEQ multiplex PCR, while the TCRdb copy is restricted to in-frame clones and leaves out a portion. The table records some 150,000 clones, roughly 77% of them present only once. This sample is drawn from a study of cytomegalovirus exposure and HLA in healthy donors. Study-wide results and limits: In a later analysis, several top co-occurrence clusters appeared linked to parvovirus B19, influenza, CMV and Epstein-Barr virus.

The sequence was obtained from a man aged 35-49 years in good health and CMV-seronegative. V is TRBV25-1 and J is TRBJ1-4; a weak D match, TRBD1 (6 bases). What was sequenced was PBMCs. The DNA for the CDR3 is TGTGCCAGCAGTTCCACTTCGTCAACAGGGCCCGGCGGTGAAAAACTGTTTTTT. Its translation is CASSSTSSTGPGGEKLFF.